Shown below are 15 T cell receptor delta chains from a single sample sequenced in a study of delta chains in infants with herpesvirus infections. Gamma-chain- and delta-chain-specific primers converted PBMC RNA into TCR cDNA. TCRdb reanalysed the RT-PCR reads via CATT. The sample lists 2,500 to 3,500 delta-chain clones; 32% were seen once. Sequenced here: peripheral blood, sampled at time point 3 of longitudinal follow-up. These receptors were collected from a human donor who was a Ugandan infant, either HIV-exposed or HIV-unexposed (not recorded which).

Worth noting for this clone: A read error is the likely source, as a far larger clone sits one nucleotide away. V and J are TRDV3 and TRDJ1; 8 positions agree with TRDD3. Germline V lookup: CDR1 TVYSNPD, CDR2 GDNSRS (reference sequence). This CDR3 region has 17 residues. The CDR3 is CAFSSWGIQKYTDNLIF. Written as DNA, the CDR3 is TGTGCCTTCTCGTCGTGGGGGATCCAGAAATACACCGATAACCTCATCTTT.

This sequence joins TRDV3 and TRDJ1; 13 nucleotides line up with TRDD3. The germline V gene has CDR1 TVYSNPD and CDR2 GDNSRS (reference sequence). Trimming took 3 bases from V and 3 from J; bases not matched to a gene: 16. This CDR3 spans 18 amino acids. CDR3 in amino acids: CALGRPPTGGYGADKLIF. The CDR3 region has the DNA TGTGCCTTGGGCCGACCGCCTACTGGGGGATACGGAGCCGATAAACTCATCTTT. The whole variable domain, filled in from reference TRDV3 and TRDJ1, reads CDKVTQSSPDQTVASGSEVVLLCTYDTVYSNPDLFWYRIRPDYSFQFVFYGDNSRSEGADFTQGRFSVKHILTQKAFHLVISPVRTEDSATYYCALGRPPTGGYGADKLIFGKGTRVTVEP.

In DNA, the CDR3 is TGTGCTCTTGGGGAACTCCGGGGATACTGGGGGATACAGCCACGGACCGATAAACTCATCTTT. Translated, it gives CALGELRGYWGIQPRTDKLIF. The chain recombines TRDV1 with TRDJ1, with 12 bases aligning to TRDD3. This CDR3 is built from 21 residues. Germline V CDR1 and CDR2: TSWWSYY, QGS. Unmatched junction bases numbered 16, after V lost 0 bases and J lost 2 bases.

As to this clone: The likely explanation is a read error, given a far larger clone one base away. The identical CDR3 is also encoded by other nucleotide sequences in the sample. The V and J genes are TRDV2 and TRDJ3; 9 bases line up with TRDD3. The CDR3 runs to 18 residues. Germline loops: CDR1 GEAIGNYY, CDR2 EKD. CDR3 nucleotide sequence: TGTGCATGTGACACCGTACTGGGGGACTCCTGGGACACCCGACAGATGTTTTTC. This translates into CACDTVLGDSWDTRQMFF.

Written as DNA, the CDR3 is TGTGCAGCAAGCGGGAAGCCCCCCCATCTTCGGTGTACTGGGGGATCCCCATACACCGATAAACTCATCTTT. Translating it yields CAASGKPPHLRCTGGSPYTDKLIF. The V and J genes are TRAV29/DV5 and TRDJ1; 10 bases match TRDD3. The J segment lost 0 bases and the V segment lost 0 bases, leaving 29 bases of the junction unmatched. The CDR3 loop spans 24 amino acids. The germline V gene has CDR1 NSMFDY and CDR2 ISSIKDK.

Turning to this clone: A much larger clone is a single base away; this may be a read error. The same CDR3 is also encoded by other DNA sequences in this sample. The gene calls are TRDV1 and TRDJ1; D may be TRDD3 (8 bases). V lost 2 bases and J 0 bases, leaving 31 bases between the germline ends. This CDR3 is built from 22 residues. Germline V gene lookup returns CDR1 TSWWSYY and CDR2 QGS. The DNA of the CDR3 is TGTGCTCTTGGGGAAGGGGCCTTCCTTAAGAAGGGGATACATGTTAACACCGATAAACTCATCTTT. Its protein is CALGEGAFLKKGIHVNTDKLIF.

This clone has more than one count but fewer than ten. The V and J genes are TRDV1 and TRDJ1; TRDD2 or TRDD3 may be the D gene (6 bases each). The CDR3 extends over 22 amino acids. Germline assignment: CDR1 TSWWSYY and CDR2 QGS. The V gene lost 0 bases and the J gene lost 3 bases, with 32 bases spanning the gap. The DNA for the CDR3 is TGTGCTCTTGGGGAACTCCTCCTCTTCCTGGATTGGGGGTCACTCAGGTCCGATAAACTCATCTTT. It encodes CALGELLLFLDWGSLRSDKLIF.

This clone was seen just once. Just one base apart from a much larger clone, this may be a read error. The rearrangement joins TRDV2 to TRDJ3; 8 bases match TRDD3. This CDR3 contains 18 residues. From germline, CDR1 is GEAIGNYY and CDR2 EKD. The CDR3 reads CACDTAGGIEWDSRQMFF. The CDR3 DNA reads as TGTGCCTGTGACACCGCTGGGGGAATTGAGTGGGACTCCCGACAGATGTTTTTC.

Of note for this clone: The same CDR3 also results from other DNA sequences found in this sample. The chain joins TRDV1 to TRDJ1; tentatively, D is TRDD2 (7 bases). CDR3 length: 22 amino acids. Germline lookup yields CDR1 TSWWSYY and CDR2 QGS. With 0 bases removed from V and 1 base from J, the gap between germline ends came to 30 bases. The chain's CDR3 is CALGELSASYGGDVKGTDKLIF. CDR3 sequence (DNA): TGTGCTCTTGGGGAACTCTCGGCTTCCTATGGTGGGGATGTGAAGGGCACCGATAAACTCATCTTT.

The V gene remains uncalled, whereas the J gene is TRDJ1; the table's D call, TRDD3, has no DNA check behind it. There are 26 residues in the CDR3. CDR3 DNA sequence: TGCAGCTCATATGCAGGCAGCAACAATTTCCGGAGCTCCTTTGTGGGGGATACGCGTTACACCGATAAACTCATCTTT. This translates into CSSYAGSNNFRSSFVGDTRYTDKLIF.

The chain recombines TRDV2 with TRDJ1, with D unresolved. V was trimmed by 2 bases and J by 0 bases, leaving 6 bases between them. Germline-derived CDR1 and CDR2 are GEAIGNYY and EKD. The CDR3 consists of 13 residues. This chain's CDR3 is CACDKLYTDKLIF. In nucleotides, the CDR3 is TGTGCCTGTGACAAACTGTACACCGATAAACTCATCTTT.

This clone was observed a handful of times. This may be a read error, as it is one base from a much larger clone. The same CDR3 arises from other DNA sequences in this sample as well. The chain links TRDV2 to TRDJ1, with 9 bases identical to TRDD3. CDR3 size: 13 residues. Trimming removed 0 bases from V and 5 bases from J; junction bases left unmatched: 0. The germline V gene has CDR1 GEAIGNYY and CDR2 EKD. CDR3 nucleotides: TGTGCCTGTGACACCTGGGGGATAGATAAACTCATCTTT. Translation: CACDTWGIDKLIF.

Turning to this clone: A much larger clone is a single base away; this may be a read error. This same CDR3 is encoded by further DNA sequences in the sample. V usage is TRDV2 and J usage is TRDJ2; TRDD3 agrees at 9 bases. J lost 8 bases, V lost 0 bases, and 9 bases had no gene match. In germline, CDR1 is GEAIGNYY, CDR2 EKD. The CDR3 is 16 amino acids. CDR3 sequence reads: CACDTVGDTRGAQLFF. The DNA for the CDR3 is TGTGCCTGTGACACCGTTGGGGATACGCGGGGGGCACAACTCTTCTTT.

In its sample, this clone is medium-sized. The same CDR3 can be traced to other DNA sequences in this sample. The gene calls are TRDV2 and TRDJ3; no firm D call. The length of the CDR3 is 18 residues. V was shortened by 1 base and J by 0 bases, with 12 bases between the two germline ends. Germline loops: CDR1 GEAIGNYY, CDR2 EKD. The CDR3 here is CACDTAGPSSWDTRQMFF. The CDR3 coding sequence is TGTGCCTGTGACACGGCCGGGCCGAGCTCCTGGGACACCCGACAGATGTTTTTC.

This clone rates as medium-sized. J is TRDJ1 and V is TRDV1; D not certain. V was pared by 4 bases and J by 4 bases, with 16 bases between. The CDR3 covers 15 residues. Per the germline V gene, CDR1 is TSWWSYY and CDR2 is QGS. This chain's CDR3 is CALGGLIFLNDKLIF. Written as DNA, the CDR3 is TGTGCTCTTGGGGGCCTTATTTTTCTTAACGATAAACTCATCTTT.